The entry below gives a single T cell receptor beta chain sequence along with its context. The antigen is unknown. The ends lost 6 bases at V and 11 bases at J; junction bases unmatched: 5. The CDR3 is made up of 10 amino acids. The germline CDR1 and CDR2 sequences are DFQATT and SNEGSKA (reference sequence). Naive CD8 cells, CD45RO-negative and positively selected for CCR7, excluded terminally differentiated effector memory CD45RA+ cells. This sample was taken from a study of shared clonotypes between healthy human individuals. The study, taken as a whole, reports: Non-shared clonotypes had lower generation probabilities than those shared by all four donors.

Clones were sequenced by immunoSEQ multiplex PCR, and TCRdb holds only the in-frame ones, with some missing. In the table there are about 2.1 million clones, roughly 91% of which are singletons. Sequencing was performed on naive CD8+ T cells from PBMCs. V and J are TRBV20-1 and TRBJ2-7; 9 bases are shared with TRBD1. This receptor was taken from a young man in good health. Some clones in this sample may be carry-over from other donors' samples. The CDR3 bases are TGCAGTGCGGACCGGGACAGGGAGTACTTC. Translating gives CSADRDREYF.